Each of the 32 T cell receptor beta chains below was sequenced from the same sample in a study of Graves' ophthalmopathy and Graves' hyperthyroidism. Amplifying from RNA transcripts, the study obtained TCR beta CDR3 regions. HTBI primers were used in a first-round RT-PCR, which preceded a second-round multiplex PCR. TCRdb re-called the multiplex PCR reads through MiXCR, storing one row per CDR3 protein. The sample carries hundreds of thousands of distinct CDR3 sequences, 15% recorded once. What was sequenced was peripheral blood. The receptors were gathered from a woman under 30 with stable Graves' hyperthyroidism.

This clonotype was seen ten or more times. At one boundary the junction diverges from the germline segment, which might be a read error. The rearrangement links TRBV6-5 to TRBJ2-7; D is perhaps TRBD1 or TRBD2 (6 bases each). From germline, CDR1 is MNHEY and CDR2 SVGAGI. The CDR3 runs 16 residues. CDR3 loop: CAGSYSVKGGSYEQYF. As DNA, the CDR3 is TGTGCCGGCAGTTACTCTGTGAAGGGGGGCTCCTACGAGCAGTACTTC.

This clonotype has ten or more counts. The CDR3 loop reads CASNPTGLDKNIQYF. CDR3 in DNA: TGTGCCAGTAACCCGACAGGGTTGGACAAAAACATTCAGTACTTC. J is TRBJ2-4 and V is TRBV19, with 7 bases matching TRBD1. Germline assignment: CDR1 LNHDA and CDR2 SQIVND (reference sequence). This CDR3 region has 15 residues. V lost 7 bases and J lost 3; bases outside the gene matches: 9. Full variable domain (missing parts from reference TRBV19 and TRBJ2-4): DGGITQSPKYLFRKEGQNVTLSCEQNLNHDAMYWYRQDPGQGLRLIYYSQIVNDFQKGDIAEGYSVSREKKESFPLTVTSAQKNPTAFYLCASNPTGLDKNIQYFGAGTRLSVL.

The gene calls are TRBV6-8 and TRBJ1-5; D remains ambiguous. Trimming left V 1 base short and J 2 bases short, with 12 bases between. The CDR3 consists of 16 residues. Germline CDR1 reads MNHGY; CDR2 reads SAAAGT. The DNA of the CDR3 is TGTGCCAGCAGTTACTGCGGCTTTTTTGGCAATCAGCCCCAGCATTTT. It encodes CASSYCGFFGNQPQHF.

CDR3 sequence: CASSVEGSGTKNTEAFF. The CDR3 region has the DNA TGTGCCAGCAGCGTAGAGGGGTCAGGGACTAAGAACACTGAAGCTTTCTTT. The genes are TRBV9 and TRBJ1-1; D perhaps matches TRBD1 (5 bases). This CDR3 has 17 amino acids. V gave up 0 bases and J gave up 1 base, with 16 bases separating them. Germline-derived CDR1 and CDR2 are SGDLS and YYNGEE.

V gene TRBV10-3 combines with J gene TRBJ1-2; 7 nucleotides match TRBD1. Trimming at V came to 7 bases and at J to 5 bases, leaving 7 bases not matched to a gene. Germline CDR1 is ENHRY and CDR2 is SYGVKD. CDR3 length: 13 amino acids. The CDR3 region is CAITGGTAYGYTF. As DNA, the CDR3 is TGTGCCATCACTGGGGGGACAGCTTATGGCTACACCTTC.

There are many counts of this clonotype. This chain uses TRBV4-2 with TRBJ1-1; weak D call: TRBD1 (6 bases). CDR1 is LGHNA and CDR2 is YNFKEQ in the germline V gene. The CDR3 consists of 15 residues. Trimming shortened V by 0 bases and J by 6 bases, and 14 bases separated the two germline ends. The CDR3 reads CASSQDRGQAPEAFF. The CDR3 bases are TGTGCCAGCAGCCAAGACAGGGGACAAGCCCCTGAAGCTTTCTTT.

This clonotype was counted ten times or more. The chain combines TRBV12-3 or TRBV12-4 with TRBJ1-2; the D is unclear. The CDR3 sequence is 13 residues long. Trimming shortened V by 7 bases and J by 8 bases, and 17 bases separated the two germline ends. The CDR3 DNA sequence: TGTGCCAGCAACACTGAAACGGGTAGCGGCTACACCTTC. It translates to CASNTETGSGYTF.

This clonotype was observed at least ten times. For the CDR3, the DNA is TGTGCCAGCAGTTACGGGGCTTTTCTAAACACCATATATTTT. Translating it yields CASSYGAFLNTIYF. The chain links TRBV6-5 to TRBJ1-3; weak D call: TRBD1 (5 bases). Germline V gene data show CDR1 as MNHEY and CDR2 as SVGAGI. V gave up 2 bases and J gave up 6 bases, with 11 bases separating them. The CDR3 contains 14 residues.

This clonotype was picked up a small number of times. The J gene is TRBJ2-2, the V gene TRBV11-1; 12 positions agree with TRBD2. The CDR3 is 18 amino acids. Germline V CDR1 and CDR2: SGHAT, FQDESV (reference sequence). V shed 4 bases and J 3 bases; nucleotides not matched to a gene: 9. The CDR3 coding sequence is TGTGCCAGCAGCTCGTACGGACTAGCGGGGAGAGACACCGGGGAGCTGTTTTTT. The encoded protein is CASSSYGLAGRDTGELFF.

This clonotype was seen repeatedly, ten times or more. This chain uses TRBV2 with TRBJ1-1; D is ambiguous. Trimming stripped 4 bases from V and 4 bases from J, with 7 bases between. CDR3 length equals 12 residues. Per the germline V gene, CDR1 is SNHLY and CDR2 is FYNNEI. The CDR3 protein is CASSVLGTEAFF. In DNA, the CDR3 is TGTGCCAGCAGTGTTTTGGGCACTGAAGCTTTCTTT.

This clonotype was seen repeatedly, ten times or more. V is TRBV6-1 and J is TRBJ2-7; TRBD2 matches 7 bases. This CDR3 has 14 amino acids. Looked up from germline, CDR1 is MNHNS and CDR2 is SASEGT. V lost 2 bases, J lost 4 bases, and 5 bases stayed unmatched. As DNA, the CDR3 is TGTGCCAGCAGTGAACCGGGGGGAACGTACGAGCAGTACTTC. This encodes CASSEPGGTYEQYF.

This chain joins TRBV2 and TRBJ1-2; TRBD1 aligns across 8 bases. CDR1 SNHLY and CDR2 FYNNEI come from the germline V gene. The CDR3 has 15 amino acids. Trimming at V came to 6 bases and at J to 0 bases, leaving 6 bases not matched to a gene. CDR3 amino acids: CASRERQGPNYGYTF. In nucleotides, the CDR3 is TGTGCCAGCAGGGAAAGACAGGGGCCTAACTATGGCTACACCTTC.

In this sample, this clonotype turned up a few times. V usage is TRBV3-1 and J usage is TRBJ1-2, with no clear D. Deletions cut 1 base from V and 4 bases from J, with 13 bases between. CDR1 is LGHDT and CDR2 is YNNKEL in the germline V gene (reference sequence). The CDR3 runs to 15 residues. DNA of the CDR3: TGTGCCAGCAGCCAAGGGGTAGGGCTTTTCTATGGCTACACCTTC. Encoded protein: CASSQGVGLFYGYTF.

This clonotype turned up a few times. The rearrangement joins TRBV20-1 to TRBJ1-6; D remains unclear. Germline-derived CDR1 and CDR2 are DFQATT and SNEGSKA (reference sequence). Trimming shortened V by 4 bases and J by 6 bases, and 13 bases separated the two germline ends. The CDR3 is 14 residues long. The CDR3, as DNA: TGCAGTGCTAAACTCCAGACGTTTAATTCACCCCTCCACTTT. Protein product: CSAKLQTFNSPLHF.

This clonotype was recorded at least ten times. The J gene is TRBJ1-2, the V gene TRBV12-3 or TRBV12-4; TRBD1 might be the D (6 bases). V dropped 6 bases and J dropped 4 bases, with 18 bases sitting between them. CDR3 size: 15 residues. CDR3 DNA sequence: TGTGCCAGCAGCCCGGACAGCCTGACTATCTATGGCTACACCTTC. Translation: CASSPDSLTIYGYTF.

The chain links TRBV29-1 to TRBJ1-5; maybe TRBD1 (6 bases). Per the germline V gene, CDR1 is SQVTM and CDR2 is ANQGSEA. CDR3 length equals 13 residues. Trimming removed 4 bases from V and 3 bases from J, with 10 bases in between. The CDR3 region is CSVGGGFNQPQHF. Here the CDR3 DNA reads TGCAGCGTTGGAGGGGGATTCAATCAGCCCCAGCATTTT. Filled out from reference TRBV29-1 and TRBJ1-5, the complete variable domain reads SAVISQKPSRDICQRGTSLTIQCQVDSQVTMMFWYRQQPGQSLTLIATANQGSEATYESGFVIDKFPISRPNLTFSTLTVSNMSPEDSSIYLCSVGGGFNQPQHFGDGTRLSIL.

This clonotype was counted many times. The chain employs TRBV27 and TRBJ1-2, with 8 positions matching TRBD1. This CDR3 region has 15 residues. Trimming removed 2 bases from V and 7 bases from J; junction bases left unmatched: 9. Germline lookup yields CDR1 MNHEY and CDR2 SMNVEV (reference sequence). The CDR3 bases are TGTGCCAGCAGTTTACCGGACAGGGATGGTGGTGGCTACACCTTC. It is translated as CASSLPDRDGGGYTF.

This clonotype has only a few counts. A read error may produce the germline difference seen at one junction end. V gene TRBV12-3 or TRBV12-4 combines with J gene TRBJ2-3, with D possibly TRBD2 on 6 matching bases. CDR3 size: 14 residues. CDR3 sequence (DNA): TGTGCCAGCAGACGTTTGGGACTTACAGGTACGCAGTATTTT. Amino acid sequence: CASRRLGLTGTQYF.

This clonotype was recorded at least ten times. The chain has TRBV6-2 or TRBV6-3 and TRBJ2-7, with 8 bases fitting TRBD2. The CDR3 extends over 15 amino acids. The ends lost 3 bases at V and 6 bases at J; junction bases unmatched: 10. Germline V lookup: CDR1 MNHEY, CDR2 SVGEGT. Written as DNA, the CDR3 is TGTGCCAGCAGTTATCCGGGACTAGTCGGCCTCGAGCAGTACTTC. Translating it yields CASSYPGLVGLEQYF.

Regarding this clonotype: One end of the junction varies from germline; a read error may be responsible. V gene TRBV12-3 or TRBV12-4 combines with J gene TRBJ2-7; 7 bases agree with TRBD1. The CDR3 loop spans 13 amino acids. This CDR3 reads CASSLGTDYEQCF. CDR3 DNA sequence: TGTGCCAGCAGTCTAGGGACAGACTACGAGCAGTGCTTC.

This clonotype occurred many times. This may be a read error, as it is one base from a much larger clone. The chain has TRBV24-1 and TRBJ2-5, with a tentative D call TRBD1 (5 bases). The germline V gene has CDR1 KGHDR and CDR2 SFDVKD. This CDR3 comprises 12 residues. CDR3 loop: CATSAGMETKYF. The CDR3 coding sequence is TGTGCCACCAGTGCAGGGATGGAGACCAAGTACTTC.

In this sample, this clonotype turned up many times. The rearrangement joins TRBV25-1 to TRBJ1-5; perhaps TRBD1 as D (5 bases). Trimming shortened V by 6 bases and J by 4 bases, and 13 bases separated the two germline ends. CDR3 length equals 14 residues. CDR1 MGHDK and CDR2 SYGVNS come from the germline V gene. The CDR3 bases are TGTGCCAGCAGCGCGCAGGGTCGGAATCAGCCCCAGCATTTT. This sequence encodes CASSAQGRNQPQHF.

This clonotype was detected many times. The chain employs TRBV19 and TRBJ2-2; no clear D gene. V was shortened by 5 bases and J by 2 bases, with 9 bases between the two germline ends. CDR3 length: 14 amino acids. The germline gives CDR1 LNHDA, CDR2 SQIVND (reference sequence). CDR3 in amino acids: CASSRLSNTGELFF. Here the CDR3 DNA reads TGTGCCAGTAGTCGTCTTAGTAACACCGGGGAGCTGTTTTTT. Full variable domain (missing parts from reference TRBV19 and TRBJ2-2): DGGITQSPKYLFRKEGQNVTLSCEQNLNHDAMYWYRQDPGQGLRLIYYSQIVNDFQKGDIAEGYSVSREKKESFPLTVTSAQKNPTAFYLCASSRLSNTGELFFGEGSRLTVL.

The rearrangement joins TRBV6-2 or TRBV6-3 to TRBJ2-7; D is ambiguous. CDR3 length equals 12 residues. Germline CDR1 is MNHEY and CDR2 is SVGEGT. The V gene lost 7 bases and the J gene lost 3 bases, with 10 bases spanning the gap. The CDR3 region has the DNA TGTGCCAGCAACGGAAATTTCTACGAGCAGTACTTC. Amino acid sequence: CASNGNFYEQYF.

This clonotype has ten or more counts. This rearrangement joins TRBV6-1 to TRBJ1-6; D uncertain. This CDR3 spans 16 amino acids. Trimming took 6 bases from V and 9 from J, leaving 21 bases between them. CDR1 and CDR2 (germline): MNHNS, SASEGT. The CDR3 reads CASRPSLGLEGSPLHF. The CDR3 DNA is TGTGCCAGCAGGCCTTCTCTAGGGTTGGAGGGTTCACCCCTCCACTTT.

V usage is TRBV5-6 and J usage is TRBJ1-5; D call uncertain. The germline V and J ends were trimmed by 1 base and 6 bases, with 11 bases remaining between them. Per the germline V gene, CDR1 is SGHDT and CDR2 is YYEEEE. The CDR3 length is 14 residues. CDR3 in amino acids: CASSLWAAGQPQHF. The CDR3 DNA follows: TGTGCCAGCAGCTTGTGGGCAGCGGGTCAGCCCCAGCATTTT.

V gene TRBV7-8 combines with J gene TRBJ1-6, with no clear D. The CDR3 is 14 residues long. CDR1 is SGHVS and CDR2 is FQNEAQ in the germline V gene. The V and J ends lost 2 bases and 8 bases respectively, with 10 bases between them. DNA for the CDR3: TGTGCCAGCAGCTTACCCGGATTGGATTCACCCCTCCACTTT. This encodes CASSLPGLDSPLHF.

Remarks on this clonotype: One base away lies a much larger clone, so this may be a sequencing read error. The DNA of the CDR3 is TGTGTCAGCAGCCAGTCGACAGGCCAGTATAATTCACCCCTCCACTTT. Translation gives CVSSQSTGQYNSPLHF. The chain couples TRBV14 to TRBJ1-6, with D possibly being TRBD1 (6 bases). Looked up from germline, CDR1 is SGHDN and CDR2 is FVKESK. The CDR3 is made up of 16 amino acids.

This clonotype showed up many times. This chain joins TRBV4-1 and TRBJ1-2, with no clear D. Deletions cut 4 bases from V and 6 bases from J, with 15 bases between. Germline V lookup: CDR1 MGHRA, CDR2 YSYEKL. The CDR3 consists of 14 residues. The CDR3 DNA is TGCGCCAGCAGCCCATTGACGATTCGCCATGGCTACACCTTC. As protein: CASSPLTIRHGYTF.

This clonotype was counted ten times or more. The CDR3 is CATSGGTGGSGNQPQHF. The CDR3 coding sequence is TGTGCCACCAGTGGCGGGACAGGCGGATCCGGCAATCAGCCCCAGCATTTT. The chain combines TRBV24-1 with TRBJ1-5, with 8 bases that match TRBD1. The CDR3 is 17 amino acids. Germline V CDR1 and CDR2: KGHDR, SFDVKD. Losses at the gene ends were 5 bases for V and 2 bases for J; bases not matched to a gene: 10.

This clonotype was counted at least ten times. This sequence joins TRBV12-3 or TRBV12-4 and TRBJ2-5; D might be TRBD1 or TRBD2, each matching 5 bases. The V gene lost 7 bases and the J gene lost 0 bases, with 15 bases spanning the gap. This CDR3 is 15 amino acids long. This CDR3 reads CASTPGRQYQETQYF. CDR3 sequence (DNA): TGTGCCAGCACCCCGGGGCGCCAGTACCAAGAGACCCAGTACTTC.

The table lists this clonotype with many counts. The chain joins TRBV12-3 or TRBV12-4 to TRBJ2-6; D might be TRBD2 (7 bases). The CDR3 loop spans 18 amino acids. V lost 4 bases, J lost 0 bases, and 16 bases lay in between. Written as DNA, the CDR3 is TGTGCCAGCAGTTCCCCCGGGGGGCGCATCTCTGGGGCCAACGTCCTGACTTTC. This sequence encodes CASSSPGGRISGANVLTF.